Listed below are T cell receptor beta chains from one sample, sequenced in a study of cytomegalovirus exposure and HLA in healthy donors. Sequencing was performed with immunoSEQ multiplex PCR; in TCRdb, only in-frame clones are kept and a portion is missing. The table records about 180,000 clones, over 70% of them present only once. What was sequenced was PBMCs. The receptors stem from a man in his late teens or twenties in good health and CMV-seronegative. Each CDR3 is given without its conserved first and last residue. Each record gives: V gene, D gene, clone size, J gene, CDR3 protein. D genes are given only for firm matches. Clone size is given for some rows only: seen once, a few or many times, or a class if the clone is expanded.

>TRBV18|TRBD1|NA|TRBJ2-7
ASSPRGTETSYEQY
>TRBV7-9|NA|NA|TRBJ2-1
SSSSPPSISYNEQF
>TRBV6-1|NA|NA|TRBJ1-4
ASSAGRRGEKLF
>TRBV7-9|NA|NA|TRBJ2-7
ASSLNGGPSYEQY
>TRBV6-5|NA|few|TRBJ1-2
ASSYEGVYGYT
>TRBV7-9|TRBD2|NA|TRBJ2-5
ASSLVLAGVETQY
>TRBV6-6|TRBD1|NA|TRBJ1-1
ASSFPTGKSTEAF
>TRBV5-6|NA|NA|TRBJ1-1
ASSLGRGKRAF
>TRBV13|TRBD1|NA|TRBJ1-2
ASSLWEGTDPH
>TRBV18|TRBD2|NA|TRBJ2-3
ASSPQKAGAADTQY
>TRBV13|NA|NA|TRBJ2-5
ASSQEGETQY
>TRBV4-3|NA|NA|TRBJ2-3
ASSQDGGYQGADTQY
>TRBV7-7|NA|NA|TRBJ2-5
ASSFNAGETQY
>TRBV19|NA|NA|TRBJ2-7
ASSWSSGPSYEQY
>TRBV5-1|TRBD1|NA|TRBJ1-3
ASSLSAPDRGGNTIY
>TRBV5-1|NA|few|TRBJ2-3
ASMRMSSTDTQY
>TRBV6-6|NA|NA|TRBJ2-7
ASSYGPYEQY
>TRBV5-4|NA|NA|TRBJ1-2
ASRQGIRGYT
>TRBV5-1|TRBD1|NA|TRBJ2-3
ASETGGGTDTQY
>TRBV6-1|TRBD2|NA|TRBJ2-7
ASSVGRTSGSYEQY
>TRBV27|NA|NA|TRBJ1-5
ASSLGLPGQPQH
>TRBV5-1|TRBD2|NA|TRBJ2-3
ASSSSGGSGTDTQY
>TRBV6-6|NA|NA|TRBJ1-2
ASSYQGSSYGYT
>TRBV30|NA|NA|TRBJ2-1
AWSPGVGSYNEQF